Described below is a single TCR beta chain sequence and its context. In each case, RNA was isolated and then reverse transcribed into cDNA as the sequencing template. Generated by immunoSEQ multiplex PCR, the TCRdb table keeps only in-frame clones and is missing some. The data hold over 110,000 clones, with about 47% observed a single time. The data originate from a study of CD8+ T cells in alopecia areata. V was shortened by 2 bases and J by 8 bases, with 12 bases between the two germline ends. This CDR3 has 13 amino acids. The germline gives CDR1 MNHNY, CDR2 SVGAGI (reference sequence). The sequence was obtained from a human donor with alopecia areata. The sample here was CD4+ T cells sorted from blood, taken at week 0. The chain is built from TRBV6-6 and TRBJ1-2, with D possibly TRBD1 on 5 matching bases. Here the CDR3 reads CASSYAQGRGYTF. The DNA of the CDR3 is TGTGCCAGCAGTTACGCCCAGGGTAGAGGCTACACCTTC.